This record looks at one T cell receptor beta chain sequence and its context. Treatment-naive patients with stable or active relapsing-remitting disease were the multiple sclerosis controls. Bulk CD8+ and CD4+ cells came from magnetic negative isolation; CD8+ TEMRA by FACS. J gave up 3 bases and V 7 bases, and 8 bases lay outside the gene matches. CDR3 length: 14 residues. Looked up from germline, CDR1 is LNHDA and CDR2 is SQIVND (reference sequence). This specimen comes from a study of CD8 T cells in Susac syndrome. The RNA input was about 0.5 to 1 ug, and it was reverse transcribed with random hexamers. Amplification of TCR beta CDR3 spanned 54 Vbeta and 13 Jbeta via immunoSEQ multiplex PCR. TCRdb re-called the immunoSEQ multiplex PCR reads with MiXCR, one entry per CDR3 protein. The sample consists of some 130,000 distinct CDR3 sequences, roughly 80% of them appearing once.

Material for sequencing was CD8+ T cells from PBMCs. This TCR was recovered from a human donor with multiple sclerosis. The chain uses TRBV19 and TRBJ1-1, with 7 positions matching TRBD1. CDR3 loop: CASIPPGQHTEAFF. CDR3 DNA: TGTGCCAGTATCCCTCCGGGACAGCACACTGAAGCTTTCTTT.